These T cell receptor beta chains were read from a single sample in a study of lymphopenia after photon versus proton radiotherapy. Data came from immunoSEQ multiplex PCR; TCRdb stores just in-frame clones and leaves some out. This table has more than 25,000 clones, approximately 88% appearing once. The source material was peripheral blood, sampled from a patient treated with photon-based radiotherapy. The source is a man in his fifties or sixties with gastric cancer. Each CDR3 is given with its conserved first and last residue. Fields, in order: J gene, D gene, V gene, clone size, CDR3 length, CDR3 DNA, CDR3 protein. A D gene is named only where the DNA matches it firmly. Clone size appears in some rows only: once, few, many, or a class for an expanded clone.

J: TRBJ1-5; D: NA; V: TRBV6-6; size: NA; length: 15; DNA: TGTGCCAGCAGTTACTCATCGGGGGATGGTCAGCCCCAGCATTTT; CDR3: CASSYSSGDGQPQHF
J: TRBJ2-5; D: NA; V: TRBV19; size: NA; length: 12; DNA: TGTGCCAGTAGTGTTAGAGCGGAGACCCAGTACTTC; CDR3: CASSVRAETQYF
J: TRBJ1-1; D: NA; V: TRBV7-6; size: NA; length: 13; DNA: TGTGCCAGCAGTATCCAGTCGGGCACTGAAGCTTTCTTT; CDR3: CASSIQSGTEAFF
J: TRBJ1-2; D: TRBD1; V: TRBV5-1; size: once; length: 15; DNA: TGCGCCAGCAGCTTGGGCAGGGGGCAAGGCTATGGCTACACCTTC; CDR3: CASSLGRGQGYGYTF
J: TRBJ1-2; D: NA; V: TRBV5-6; size: NA; length: 13; DNA: TGTGCCAGCATCACGGGGACATCCTATGGCTACACCTTC; CDR3: CASITGTSYGYTF
J: TRBJ2-7; D: NA; V: TRBV5-1; size: NA; length: 14; DNA: TGCGCCAGCAGCTTGGACGGACAGACCTACGAGCAGTACTTC; CDR3: CASSLDGQTYEQYF
J: TRBJ2-3; D: NA; V: TRBV7-2; size: NA; length: 12; DNA: TGTGCCAGCAGCCTCAGGGTGGATACGCAGTATTTT; CDR3: CASSLRVDTQYF
J: TRBJ1-1; D: NA; V: TRBV4-3; size: NA; length: 13; DNA: TGCGCCAGCAGCCAAGATGGGAGGACTGAAGCTTTCTTT; CDR3: CASSQDGRTEAFF
J: TRBJ1-2; D: NA; V: TRBV18; size: NA; length: 16; DNA: TGTGCCAGCTCACCACCGGTTTGGGCAGGGGACTATGGCTACACCTTC; CDR3: CASSPPVWAGDYGYTF
J: TRBJ2-7; D: NA; V: TRBV27; size: few; length: 14; DNA: TGTGCCACCCGGGTAGTCCGGCACTCCTACGAGCAGTACTTC; CDR3: CATRVVRHSYEQYF
J: TRBJ1-5; D: NA; V: TRBV19; size: NA; length: 16; DNA: TGTGCCAGTAGAAGAACTCACCTGGATAGCAATCAGCCCCAGCATTTT; CDR3: CASRRTHLDSNQPQHF
J: TRBJ2-3; D: TRBD1; V: TRBV11-3; size: once; length: 15; DNA: TGTGCCAGCAGCGTGGGACAGGGAGGGACAGATACGCAGTATTTT; CDR3: CASSVGQGGTDTQYF
J: TRBJ2-3; D: NA; V: TRBV6-1; size: NA; length: 14; DNA: TGTGCCAGTATACTACGGGGGAGCACAGATACGCAGTATTTT; CDR3: CASILRGSTDTQYF
J: TRBJ2-2; D: NA; V: TRBV6-6; size: NA; length: 13; DNA: TGTGCCAGCAGCCCTCCACTGGCCGGGGAGCTGTTTTTT; CDR3: CASSPPLAGELFF
J: TRBJ2-5; D: NA; V: TRBV2; size: NA; length: 15; DNA: TGTGCCAGCTTTGTACCTACAACATCCCAAGAGACCCAGTACTTC; CDR3: CASFVPTTSQETQYF
J: TRBJ2-5; D: TRBD2; V: TRBV14; size: NA; length: 19; DNA: TGTGCCAGCAGCCAAGAAAACCCAAGGACTAGAGGAGAGAGGGAGACCCAGTACTTC; CDR3: CASSQENPRTRGERETQYF
J: TRBJ2-3; D: TRBD1; V: TRBV18; size: NA; length: 13; DNA: TGTGCCAGCTCACAACAGGGGGCTGATACGCAGTATTTT; CDR3: CASSQQGADTQYF
J: TRBJ2-3; D: NA; V: TRBV5-1; size: NA; length: 17; DNA: TGCGCCAGCAGCTTGGCCGACAGGCTCACGATCACAGATACGCAGTATTTT; CDR3: CASSLADRLTITDTQYF
J: TRBJ2-5; D: NA; V: TRBV18; size: NA; length: 14; DNA: TGTGCCAGCTCACCTGGACAGCGCCAAGAGACCCAGTACTTC; CDR3: CASSPGQRQETQYF
J: TRBJ1-2; D: NA; V: TRBV19; size: NA; length: 17; DNA: TGTGCCAGTAGTCCCCGGACGATCTCCAAGGATAACTATGGCTACACCTTC; CDR3: CASSPRTISKDNYGYTF
J: TRBJ2-3; D: TRBD2; V: TRBV7-3; size: NA; length: 17; DNA: TGTGCCAGCAGCTCGACCGGGACTAGCGGGGGTTCAGATACGCAGTATTTT; CDR3: CASSSTGTSGGSDTQYF
J: TRBJ1-5; D: NA; V: TRBV5-6; size: NA; length: 15; DNA: TGTGCCAGCAGCGACGGGCCGGTTAGCAATCAGCCCCAGCATTTT; CDR3: CASSDGPVSNQPQHF
J: TRBJ2-5; D: TRBD2; V: TRBV5-4; size: NA; length: 15; DNA: TGTGCCAGCAGCCCGACTAGCGGGACCCAAGAGACCCAGTACTTC; CDR3: CASSPTSGTQETQYF
J: TRBJ2-1; D: NA; V: TRBV5-1; size: NA; length: 13; DNA: TGCGCCAGCAGCTTGGTCCTAGCAGAAGAGCAGTTCTTC; CDR3: CASSLVLAEEQFF
J: TRBJ1-2; D: NA; V: TRBV9; size: NA; length: 16; DNA: TGTGCCAGCAGCGTGCTGGCCGGACGTACTAACTATGGCTACACCTTC; CDR3: CASSVLAGRTNYGYTF
J: TRBJ2-1; D: TRBD1; V: TRBV11-3; size: once; length: 15; DNA: TGTGCCAGCAGCTTAGGACAGGGAGAGCACAATGAGCAGTTCTTC; CDR3: CASSLGQGEHNEQFF
J: TRBJ1-6; D: TRBD1; V: TRBV6-1; size: few; length: 14; DNA: TGTGCCAGCAGTGAAGGAGGGGGCGGGTCACCCCTCCACTTT; CDR3: CASSEGGGGSPLHF
J: TRBJ1-6; D: NA; V: TRBV6-1; size: NA; length: 15; DNA: TGTGCCAGCAGTGCGCTAAAGGGGGTAAATTCACCCCTCCACTTT; CDR3: CASSALKGVNSPLHF
J: TRBJ1-2; D: TRBD1; V: TRBV4-1; size: NA; length: 16; DNA: TGCGCCAGCAGCCTTTCACCGGGACAGGGCTCGTGGGGCTACACCTTC; CDR3: CASSLSPGQGSWGYTF
J: TRBJ2-6; D: NA; V: TRBV14; size: NA; length: 16; DNA: TGTGCCAGCAGCCAAGATTGGGTAGCGGGGGCCAACGTCCTGACTTTC; CDR3: CASSQDWVAGANVLTF